The T cell receptor (beta chain) under discussion was sequenced for a study of cytomegalovirus exposure and HLA in healthy donors. V gave up 4 bases and J gave up 7 bases, with 23 bases separating them. Germline V gene sequence: CDR1 SGHRS, CDR2 YFSETQ. The CDR3 has 16 amino acids. Study observations and caveats: Accurate predictions that matched the HLA-A and HLA-B alleles of most subjects were reportedly made from TCR beta sequences.

About this clone itself: Its cognate antigen is unknown.

In the PCR, 60 Vbeta and 13 Jbeta primers were used. TCRdb's table, derived via immunoSEQ multiplex PCR, lists solely in-frame clones and lacks some. The sample lists over 200,000 clones, around 80% occurring once. Sequenced sample: PBMCs. The J gene is TRBJ1-2, the V gene TRBV5-1, with a weak D call TRBD1 (6 bases). The clonotype was recovered from a male donor in good health and CMV-seronegative. The CDR3 reads CASSAGTYSVGRGYTF. CDR3 sequence (DNA): TGCGCCAGCAGCGCCGGGACATATTCCGTCGGTCGTGGCTACACCTTC.